This T cell receptor (beta chain) was captured in a study of T cells after yellow fever vaccination (dated by TCRdb to 2018 to 2020). About the investigation overall: The SMART-Seq v4 Ultra Low Input RNA kit was used to prepare libraries from fractions with low cell numbers. Bulk TCR alpha and beta repertoires were sequenced longitudinally to track T-cell clones before and after primary and booster YFV17D yellow fever vaccination. The cohort comprised two healthy male donors, one aged 18 to 29 and one aged 30 to 40 years. Bulk PBMC replicates and cell subsets were isolated from blood drawn at multiple timepoints before and after both primary and secondary immunization. The research as a whole found: A small fraction of clonotypes showed up in both the CD4 and CD8 compartments, probably as a result of convergent recombination. Because abundant contaminating clonotypes from the bulk population could be contained in FACS-sorted repertoires, computational filtering was required. The secondary T-cell response was found to be weaker but faster than the primary response, with a peak reached on day 5 rather than on day 15. Most clones expanded after primary vaccination were re-detected after the booster (almost 98% of CD4 and approximately 88% of CD8), suggesting broad memory maintenance. The study included only a couple of donors, which limits how far the findings can be generalized.

TCR cDNA was synthesized by 5'RACE template switching, which introduced a universal primer site and unique molecular identifiers. Priming for cDNA synthesis came from both the TCR alpha and TCR beta constant segments. Library amplification involved two PCR steps, and the second step added sample barcodes and sequencing adapters. Libraries were sequenced on Illumina HiSeq 2500 (2x100 bp) or NovaSeq (2x150 bp). Per the original workflow: Demultiplexing of reads and collapsing into UMI consensus sequences were performed with MIGEC, and V(D)J alignment was carried out with MiXCR. Vaccine-responding clonotypes were defined with edgeR using replicate PBMC samples, requiring FDR below 0.01 and a log2 fold change above 5 up to day 15. CD4 or CD8 identity was assigned to each bulk clonotype according to whether the clonotype was present at higher abundance in the sequenced CD4 repertoire or the sequenced CD8 repertoire. TCRdb cleaned the public reads at Q25 with fastp, built clones with MiXCR and kept in-frame beta chains. Records with the same CDR3 protein are collapsed into one entry carrying the most frequent genes and DNA. These V and J calls originate from TCRdb's pipeline instead of the authors' own analysis. The table for this sample lists about 300,000 distinct CDR3 sequences; 6.5% to 8.5% of them were counted only once. The ten largest clonotypes hold 15% to 20% of the sample.

Taken from the germline V gene (reference sequence), the CDR1 and CDR2 loops are DFQATT and SNEGSKA. V is shortened by 3 bases, J by 5 bases, and the region joining them spans 16 bases. The CDR3 contains 14 residues, cysteine and phenylalanine counted. Just CDR3 DNA is preserved here, 42 bases in frame from base 1. The treatment or condition label corresponds to: live attenuated yellow fever vaccine strain. At every blood-draw timepoint, two biological replicates of bulk PBMCs were collected. PBMCs were isolated from peripheral blood using a standard Ficoll-Paque protocol. TriZol was used to extract RNA from bulk PBMCs, CD4 and CD8 fractions, and dextramer-positive and dextramer-negative fractions. To note about this clonotype: This receptor's antigen is unknown. No much larger clone exists at a distance of one base, and base qualities are not known.

The chain is made from TRBV20-1 and TRBJ1-2; no D gene call is confident. The clonotype originates from a man between 18 and 35 years old who received the YFV17D yellow fever vaccine. The sequencing here drew on PBMCs, taken roughly 45 days after the first yellow fever vaccination. The CDR3 reads CSARPPTTNYGYTF. The DNA sequence is as follows: TGCAGTGCTAGGCCCCCGACAACCAATTATGGCTACACCTTC.